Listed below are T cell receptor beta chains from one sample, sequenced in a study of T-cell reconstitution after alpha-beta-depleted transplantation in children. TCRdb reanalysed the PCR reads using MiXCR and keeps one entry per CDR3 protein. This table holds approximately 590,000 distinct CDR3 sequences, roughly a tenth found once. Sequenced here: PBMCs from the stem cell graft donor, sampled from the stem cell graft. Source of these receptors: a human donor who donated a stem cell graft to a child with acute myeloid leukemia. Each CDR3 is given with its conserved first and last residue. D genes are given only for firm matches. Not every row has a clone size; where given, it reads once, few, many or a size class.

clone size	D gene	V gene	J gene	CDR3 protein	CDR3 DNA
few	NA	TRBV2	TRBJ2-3	CASRFRDTSTDTQYF	TGTGCCAGCAGATTCCGGGACACAAGCACAGATACGCAGTATTTT
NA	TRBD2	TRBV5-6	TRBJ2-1	CASSRSGLPSFF	TGTGCCAGCAGCAGATCGGGACTACCGTCGTTCTTC
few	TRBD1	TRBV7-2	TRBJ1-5	CASSAGQGIDQPQHF	TGTGCCAGCAGCGCGGGACAGGGGATCGATCAGCCCCAGCATTTT
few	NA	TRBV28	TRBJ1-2	CASSAPGGDRGYTF	TGTGCCAGCAGTGCCCCCGGCGGGGACCGGGGCTACACCTTC
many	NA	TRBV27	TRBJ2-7	CASSPTRLAMGRSSYEQYF	TGTGCCAGCAGCCCAACCAGGTTGGCCATGGGGCGCAGCTCCTACGAGCAGTACTTC
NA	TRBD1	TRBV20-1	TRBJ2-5	CSSPGTGQETQYF	TGCAGTTCCCCCGGGACAGGGCAAGAGACCCAGTACTTC
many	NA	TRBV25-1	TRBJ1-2	CASSATTVYAGYTF	TGTGCCAGCAGTGCAACGACAGTGTATGCGGGCTACACCTTC
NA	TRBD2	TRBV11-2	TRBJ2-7	CASSLESSGSYEQYF	TGTGCCAGCAGCTTAGAGTCTAGCGGATCCTACGAGCAGTACTTC
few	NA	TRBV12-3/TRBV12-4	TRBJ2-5	CASSLAGLWETQYF	TGTGCCAGCAGTTTAGCGGGGTTATGGGAGACCCAGTACTTC
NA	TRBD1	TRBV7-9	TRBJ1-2	CASSSFMGQSFYGYTF	TGTGCCAGCAGCTCCTTTATGGGACAGTCCTTCTATGGCTACACCTTC
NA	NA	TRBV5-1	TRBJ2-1	CASSLEASYYNEQFF	TGCGCCAGCAGCTTGGAGGCCAGCTACTACAATGAGCAGTTCTTC
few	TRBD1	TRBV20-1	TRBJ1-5	CSAREQGGQPQHF	TGCAGTGCTAGAGAACAGGGGGGTCAGCCCCAGCATTTT
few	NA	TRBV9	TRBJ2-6	CASSVATGAGTAPLSGANVLTF	TGTGCCAGCAGCGTAGCTACTGGGGCAGGGACCGCGCCCCTCTCTGGGGCCAACGTCCTGACTTTC
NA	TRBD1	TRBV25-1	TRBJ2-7	CASRGPGQGDYEQYF	TGTGCCAGCAGAGGACCGGGACAGGGTGACTACGAGCAGTACTTC
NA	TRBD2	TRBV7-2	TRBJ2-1	CASSLVPTSGSALAQFF	TGTGCCAGCAGCTTAGTACCGACTAGCGGGAGTGCTCTGGCGCAGTTCTTC
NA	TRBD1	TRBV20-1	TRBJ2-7	CSAPDRAIAYEQYF	TGCAGTGCCCCGGACAGGGCCATCGCCTACGAGCAGTACTTC
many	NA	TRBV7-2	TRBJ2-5	CASTTGEGGGETQYF	TGTGCCAGCACCACAGGGGAGGGGGGAGGAGAGACCCAGTACTTC
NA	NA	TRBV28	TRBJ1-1	CASSLGYWDSSPNTEAFF	TGTGCCAGCAGTTTGGGTTATTGGGACTCCTCTCCGAACACTGAAGCTTTCTTT
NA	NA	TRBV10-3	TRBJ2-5	CATAGGGPQETQYF	TGTGCCACCGCGGGTGGGGGGCCACAAGAGACCCAGTACTTC
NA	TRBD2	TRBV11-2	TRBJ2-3	CASSLDGSGRKADTQYF	TGTGCCAGCAGCTTAGACGGTAGCGGGAGAAAGGCAGATACGCAGTATTTT
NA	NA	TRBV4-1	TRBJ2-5	CASSQEEKTQYF	TGCGCCAGCAGCCAAGAGGAGAAGACCCAGTACTTC
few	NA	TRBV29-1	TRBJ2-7	CSVEDHGRDGSYEQYF	TGCAGCGTTGAAGATCATGGCCGGGACGGCTCCTACGAGCAGTACTTC
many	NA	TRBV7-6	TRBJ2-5	CASSRDPLQGTQYF	TGTGCCAGCTCCAGAGATCCTTTACAAGGGACCCAGTACTTC
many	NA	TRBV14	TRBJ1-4	CASSQVGRGQKLFF	TGTGCCAGCAGCCAAGTTGGCAGAGGACAAAAACTGTTTTTT
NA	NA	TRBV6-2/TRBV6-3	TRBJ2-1	CASSRPRAQNNEQFF	TGTGCCAGCAGTAGACCTCGGGCTCAAAACAATGAGCAGTTCTTC
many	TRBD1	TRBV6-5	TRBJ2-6	CASSYSQGSRANVLTF	TGTGCCAGCAGTTACTCACAGGGGTCGCGGGCCAACGTCCTGACTTTC
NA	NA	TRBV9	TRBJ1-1	CASSVADRMDTEAFF	TGTGCCAGCAGCGTAGCCGACAGGATGGACACTGAAGCTTTCTTT
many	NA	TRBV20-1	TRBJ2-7	CSASVSIPYQQYF	TGCAGTGCTAGTGTTAGCATACCTTACCAGCAGTACTTC